This T cell receptor beta chain was captured by sequencing in a study of cytomegalovirus exposure and HLA in healthy donors. Germline CDR1 reads SQVTM; CDR2 reads ANQGSEA. This CDR3 contains 14 residues. V was pared by 7 bases and J by 0 bases, with 10 bases between. In the PCR, 60 Vbeta and 13 Jbeta primers were used. The assay was immunoSEQ multiplex PCR, and TCRdb's table has in-frame clones only and misses some. This repertoire includes around 77,000 clones. This chain uses TRBV29-1 with TRBJ2-6, with D perhaps matching TRBD1 (6 bases). Material: PBMCs. The sequence came from a man between 50 and 59 years old in good health and CMV-seropositive. CDR3 in DNA: TGCAGCGCCCGACAGGCCTCTGGGGCCAACGTCCTGACTTTC. Translation: CSARQASGANVLTF.